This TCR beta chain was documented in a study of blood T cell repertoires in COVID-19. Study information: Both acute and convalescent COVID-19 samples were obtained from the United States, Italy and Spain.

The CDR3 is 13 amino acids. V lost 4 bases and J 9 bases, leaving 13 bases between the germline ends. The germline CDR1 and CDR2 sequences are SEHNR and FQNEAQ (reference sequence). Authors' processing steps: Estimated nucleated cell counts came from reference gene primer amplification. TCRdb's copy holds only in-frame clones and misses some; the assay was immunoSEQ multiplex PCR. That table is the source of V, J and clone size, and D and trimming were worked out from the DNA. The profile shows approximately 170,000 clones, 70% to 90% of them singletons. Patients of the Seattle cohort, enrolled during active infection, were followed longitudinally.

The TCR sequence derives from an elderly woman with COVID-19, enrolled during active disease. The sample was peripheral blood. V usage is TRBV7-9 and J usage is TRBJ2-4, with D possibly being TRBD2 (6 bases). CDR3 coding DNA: TGTGCCAGCAGCTCAGATGGGGGAGGCATTCAGTACTTC. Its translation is CASSSDGGGIQYF.